Sequencing of this T cell receptor (beta chain) was carried out in a study of Ad26.COV2.S vaccination and SARS-CoV-2 variants. Study details: A COV1001 Ad26.COV2.S trial-arm participant provided the sample. Recipients of Ad26.COV2.S got it intramuscularly, once or twice 56 days apart. Study-level findings and limits: Considerable breadth of spike-specific CD8+ and CD4+ T cell responses has reportedly been documented following vaccination. Comparable non-spike TCR breadth was observed in vaccine and placebo recipients.

The treatment here: 15 to 20 received Ad26.COV2.S at low or high dose, single or two shots; roughly 5 received placebo; per-sample allocation not given. The samples were gathered on day 63 after the first injection of vaccine or placebo. Measured with immunoSEQ multiplex PCR; TCRdb has only the in-frame clones, and not every one. This repertoire shows 300,000 to 350,000 clones, roughly 90% found once; its top ten account for 6.4%. The V end was cut by 2 bases, the J end by 8 bases, with 9 bases between. CDR1 is SGHTA, CDR2 FQGTGA, per germline. The CDR3 sequence is 12 residues long. As concerns this clone: Antigen: not known.

The clonotype was recovered from a person between 18 and 65 years old who received the Ad26.COV2.S COVID-19 vaccine or a placebo. The sample consisted of peripheral blood, taken in a trial of Ad26.COV2.S vaccine versus placebo. This chain uses TRBV7-3 with TRBJ1-1, with D hard to call. The CDR3 region is CASSLVQGEAFF. The CDR3 DNA reads TGTGCCAGCAGCTTAGTACAAGGCGAAGCTTTCTTT. Full variable domain (missing parts from reference TRBV7-3 and TRBJ1-1): GAGVSQTPSNKVTEKGKYVELRCDPISGHTALYWYRQSLGQGPEFLIYFQGTGAADDSGLPNDRFFAVRPEGSVSTLKIQRTERGDSAVYLCASSLVQGEAFFGQGTRLTVV.